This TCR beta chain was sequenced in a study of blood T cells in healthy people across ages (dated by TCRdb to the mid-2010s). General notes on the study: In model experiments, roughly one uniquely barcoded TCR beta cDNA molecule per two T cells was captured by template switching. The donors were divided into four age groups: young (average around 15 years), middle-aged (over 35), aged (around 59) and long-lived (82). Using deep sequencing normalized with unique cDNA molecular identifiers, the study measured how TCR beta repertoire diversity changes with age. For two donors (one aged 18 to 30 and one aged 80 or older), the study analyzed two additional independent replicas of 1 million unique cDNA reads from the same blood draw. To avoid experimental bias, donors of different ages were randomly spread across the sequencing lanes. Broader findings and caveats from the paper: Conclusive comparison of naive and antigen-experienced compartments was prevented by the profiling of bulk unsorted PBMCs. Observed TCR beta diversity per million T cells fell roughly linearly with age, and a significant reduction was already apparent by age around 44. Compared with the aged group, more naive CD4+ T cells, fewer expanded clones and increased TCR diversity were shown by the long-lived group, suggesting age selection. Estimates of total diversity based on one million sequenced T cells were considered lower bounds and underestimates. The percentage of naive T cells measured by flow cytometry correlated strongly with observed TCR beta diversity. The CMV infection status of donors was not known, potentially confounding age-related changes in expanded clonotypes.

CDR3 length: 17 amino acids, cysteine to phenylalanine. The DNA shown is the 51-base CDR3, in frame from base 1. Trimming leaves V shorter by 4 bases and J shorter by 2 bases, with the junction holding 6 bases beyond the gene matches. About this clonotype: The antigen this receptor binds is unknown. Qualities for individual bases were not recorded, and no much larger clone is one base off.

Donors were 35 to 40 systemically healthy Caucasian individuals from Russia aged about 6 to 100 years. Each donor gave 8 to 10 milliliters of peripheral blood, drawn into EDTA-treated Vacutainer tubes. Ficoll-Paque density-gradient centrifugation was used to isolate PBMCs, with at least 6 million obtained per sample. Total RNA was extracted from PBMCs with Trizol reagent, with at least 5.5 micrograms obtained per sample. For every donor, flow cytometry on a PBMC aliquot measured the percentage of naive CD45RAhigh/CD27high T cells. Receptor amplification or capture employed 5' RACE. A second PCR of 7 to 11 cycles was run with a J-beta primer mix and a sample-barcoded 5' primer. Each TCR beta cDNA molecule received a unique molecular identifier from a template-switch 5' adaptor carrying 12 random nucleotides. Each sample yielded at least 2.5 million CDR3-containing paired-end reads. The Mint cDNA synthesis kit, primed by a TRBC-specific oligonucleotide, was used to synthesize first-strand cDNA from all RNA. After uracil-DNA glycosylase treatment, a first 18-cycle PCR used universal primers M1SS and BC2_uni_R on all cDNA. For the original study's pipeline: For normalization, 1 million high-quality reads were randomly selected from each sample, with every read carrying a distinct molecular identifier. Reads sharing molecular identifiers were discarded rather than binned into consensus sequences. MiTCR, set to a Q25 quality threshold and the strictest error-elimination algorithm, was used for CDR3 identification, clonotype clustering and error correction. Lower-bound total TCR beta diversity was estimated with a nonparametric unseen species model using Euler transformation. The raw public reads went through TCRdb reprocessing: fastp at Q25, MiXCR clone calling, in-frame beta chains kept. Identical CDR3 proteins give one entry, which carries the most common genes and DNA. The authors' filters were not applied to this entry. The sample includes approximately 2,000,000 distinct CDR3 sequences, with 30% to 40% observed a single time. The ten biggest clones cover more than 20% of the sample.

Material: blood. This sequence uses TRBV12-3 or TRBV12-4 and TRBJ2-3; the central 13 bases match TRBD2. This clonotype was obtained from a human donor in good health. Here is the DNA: TGTGCCAGCAGTTCCGGACTAGCGGGGGCTTTCACAGATACGCAGTATTTT. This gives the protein CASSSGLAGAFTDTQYF.